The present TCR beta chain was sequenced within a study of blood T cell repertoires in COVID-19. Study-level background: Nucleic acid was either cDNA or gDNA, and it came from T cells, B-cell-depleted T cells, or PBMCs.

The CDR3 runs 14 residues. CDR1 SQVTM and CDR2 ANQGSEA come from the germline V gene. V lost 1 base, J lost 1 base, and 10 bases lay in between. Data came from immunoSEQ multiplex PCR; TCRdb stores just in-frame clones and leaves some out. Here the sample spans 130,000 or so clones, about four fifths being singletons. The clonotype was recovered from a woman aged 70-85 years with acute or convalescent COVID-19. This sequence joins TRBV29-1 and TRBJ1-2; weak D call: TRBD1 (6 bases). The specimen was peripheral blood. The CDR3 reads CSVEVTQGNYGYTF. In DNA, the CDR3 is TGCAGCGTTGAAGTTACACAGGGTAACTATGGCTACACCTTC. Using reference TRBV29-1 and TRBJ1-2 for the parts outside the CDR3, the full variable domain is SAVISQKPSRDICQRGTSLTIQCQVDSQVTMMFWYRQQPGQSLTLIATANQGSEATYESGFVIDKFPISRPNLTFSTLTVSNMSPEDSSIYLCSVEVTQGNYGYTFGSGTRLTVV.